The clone carrying this T cell receptor beta chain was seen once. An end of the junction differs from the germline gene, which may be a read error. This record belongs to a study of blood T cell repertoires in COVID-19. Study details: T cells, B-cell-depleted T cells, or PBMCs provided the cDNA or gDNA that served as material.

Germline values: CDR1 MDHEN, CDR2 SYDVKM. The CDR3 has 12 residues. Source study methods: Estimation of nucleated cell counts relied on the amplification of reference gene primers. TCRdb's table, derived via immunoSEQ multiplex PCR, lists solely in-frame clones and lacks some. The V and J calls and clone size were taken over from that table, and D and trimming were inferred from the DNA. The table records a few hundred thousand clones, over 75% of them present only once. This TCR derives from a woman aged 40 to 50 who had been exposed to COVID-19. The sequenced sample was PBMCs or T cells enriched from blood (not recorded which). The chain employs TRBV28 and TRBJ2-1, with D possibly matching TRBD2 (7 bases). CDR3 coding DNA: TGTACCAGCAGTTTGGGGGGGACAGAGCAGTTCTTC. Its translation is CTSSLGGTEQFF.